Below, 11 T cell receptor beta chains from the same sample are listed, as sequenced in a study of cytomegalovirus exposure and HLA in healthy donors. Both 60 Vbeta primers and 13 Jbeta primers went into the PCR. Produced via immunoSEQ multiplex PCR; TCRdb's table is partial and in-frame only. The data show fewer than 250,000 clones, 70% to 80% seen once. The sample taken for sequencing was PBMCs. These receptor sequences come from a woman aged 45-65 years in good health and CMV-seronegative.

In this sample, this clone turned up once. This sequence joins TRBV5-6 and TRBJ1-5, with TRBD1 matching over 8 bases. The CDR3 has 14 amino acids. Germline V gene sequence: CDR1 SGHDT, CDR2 YYEEEE. V was pared by 3 bases and J by 2 bases, with 1 base of the junction left unmatched. The CDR3 spells CASSSTGGNQPQHF. The CDR3 nucleotides read TGTGCCAGCAGCTCGACAGGGGGCAATCAGCCCCAGCATTTT.

This clone was picked up one time. The CDR3 spells CATAGTVNTEAFF. DNA of the CDR3: TGTGCCACCGCCGGGACAGTGAACACTGAAGCTTTCTTT. The genes are TRBV10-3 and TRBJ1-1; 7 nucleotides align to TRBD1. V lost 10 bases and J lost 0; bases outside the gene matches: 5. This CDR3 region has 13 residues. Germline lookup yields CDR1 ENHRY and CDR2 SYGVKD.

This clone occurred a few times. The rearrangement joins TRBV19 to TRBJ1-1, with a weak D call TRBD1 (6 bases). The germline V gene encodes CDR1 LNHDA and CDR2 SQIVND (reference sequence). The CDR3 covers 13 residues. With 6 bases removed from V and 3 bases from J, the gap between germline ends came to 11 bases. The DNA for the CDR3 is TGTGCCAGTAGCTGGACAGAAGACACTGAAGCTTTCTTT. Amino acid sequence: CASSWTEDTEAFF.

This chain joins TRBV7-2 and TRBJ2-5; 8 bases agree with TRBD1. Germline CDR1 reads SGHTA; CDR2 reads FQGNSA. CDR3 length: 14 residues. With V trimmed by 2 bases and J by 6 bases, 5 bases remained unmatched. The CDR3 DNA follows: TGTGCCAGCAGCTTACAGGGGGCAACGAAGACCCAGTACTTC. This gives the protein CASSLQGATKTQYF.

The V gene is TRBV7-2, the J gene TRBJ2-7; 10 nucleotides match TRBD2. Looked up from germline, CDR1 is SGHTA and CDR2 is FQGNSA. The CDR3 covers 16 residues. V was pared by 2 bases and J by 0 bases, with 4 bases of the junction left unmatched. CDR3 coding DNA: TGTGCCAGCAGCTTATCCGCTAGCGGGGGCTCCTACGAGCAGTACTTC. It encodes CASSLSASGGSYEQYF.

This clone was counted only a few times. The gene calls are TRBV7-3 and TRBJ2-7; D possibly corresponds to TRBD2 (6 bases). V dropped 5 bases and J dropped 3 bases, with 14 bases sitting between them. Looked up from germline, CDR1 is SGHTA and CDR2 is FQGTGA. CDR3 length equals 14 residues. As DNA, the CDR3 is TGTGCCAGCAGCGTCGCCGGGAGAGACTACGAGCAGTACTTC. Translating gives CASSVAGRDYEQYF.

On this clone: The junction departs from germline at one end; a sequencing error may be responsible. The same CDR3 also results from other DNA sequences found in this sample. V and J are TRBV7-2 and TRBJ1-4; D is undetermined. Germline values: CDR1 SGHTA, CDR2 FQGNSA. CDR3 length: 14 residues. The DNA for the CDR3 is TGTGCCAGCAGCCTAGCCGGGGTTAATGAAAAACTGTTTTTT. This codes for CASSLAGVNEKLFF.

This chain joins TRBV4-3 and TRBJ1-6; D possibly corresponds to TRBD1 (5 bases). The V gene lost 1 base and the J gene lost 0 bases, with 13 bases spanning the gap. The V gene's germline CDR1 is LGHNA and CDR2 YSLEER. The CDR3 covers 18 residues. The CDR3 nucleotides are TGCGCCAGCAGCCAAGGGGGCATCAGTAGCTCCTATAATTCACCCCTCCACTTT. It yields the protein CASSQGGISSSYNSPLHF.

J is TRBJ2-7 and V is TRBV5-5, with TRBD2 matching 13 bases. The CDR3 contains 17 residues. Germline V gene data show CDR1 as SGHKS and CDR2 as YYEKEE (reference sequence). The junction had 7 bases not matched to a gene; V was cut back by 4 bases and J by 0 bases. The CDR3 region has the DNA TGTGCCAGCAGCCCGGGACTAGCGGGACTAAGCTCCTACGAGCAGTACTTC. Its translation is CASSPGLAGLSSYEQYF.

V gene TRBV7-3 combines with J gene TRBJ1-1, with D unclear. The CDR3 length is 15 residues. CDR1 is SGHTA and CDR2 is FQGTGA in the germline V gene. Trimming left V 1 base short and J 7 bases short, with 16 bases between. In nucleotides, the CDR3 is TGTGCCAGCAGCTTAAATGGGCGTCAGGCCGATGAAGCTTTCTTT. Its translation: CASSLNGRQADEAFF.

The rearrangement uses TRBV28 and TRBJ1-1; D remains ambiguous. Germline V gives CDR1 MDHEN, CDR2 SYDVKM. The CDR3 runs to 15 residues. Trimming cost V 4 bases and J 0 bases, with 12 bases left between them. DNA of the CDR3: TGTGCCAGCAGTTCCCCCTCCTTCCTGAACACTGAAGCTTTCTTT. Translated: CASSSPSFLNTEAFF.